These 17 T cell receptor beta chains share one sample of origin, sequenced in a study of blood T cell repertoires in COVID-19. Clones were read by immunoSEQ multiplex PCR, and TCRdb kept only the in-frame ones, dropping some. The repertoire holds 200,000 to 250,000 clones, with approximately 82% as singletons. The sequencing sample was made of PBMCs or T cells enriched from blood (not recorded which). The receptor set was obtained from a man in his forties who had recovered from COVID-19.

This chain links TRBV27 with TRBJ2-3, with D possibly matching TRBD2 (5 bases). The CDR3 is 14 residues long. V lost 0 bases to trimming and J lost 6 bases, with 10 bases between them. Germline CDR1 MNHEY, CDR2 SMNVEV (reference sequence). The CDR3 reads CASSLSAGVDTQYF. CDR3 nucleotides: TGTGCCAGCAGTTTATCCGCGGGCGTGGATACGCAGTATTTT.

The V and J genes are TRBV19 and TRBJ1-1; a weak D match, TRBD1 (5 bases). Germline V gene lookup returns CDR1 LNHDA and CDR2 SQIVND (reference sequence). Trimming pared 6 bases from V and 5 bases from J, leaving 16 bases between. This CDR3 is built from 14 residues. The CDR3 nucleotides are TGTGCCAGTAGATACTCACAGGAGATGACTGAAGCTTTCTTT. It codes for CASRYSQEMTEAFF.

This clone was counted a single time. The chain employs TRBV20-1 and TRBJ2-1, with D tentatively TRBD1 (6 bases). The V end lost 6 bases, the J end lost 10 bases, and 10 bases lay between the germline ends. Germline V gives CDR1 DFQATT, CDR2 SNEGSKA (reference sequence). The CDR3 consists of 10 residues. The CDR3 spells CSAIDREQFF. CDR3 sequence (DNA): TGCAGTGCGATAGACAGGGAGCAGTTCTTC.

The chain links TRBV6-2 or TRBV6-3 to TRBJ2-7; D is ambiguous. V was shortened by 3 bases and J by 0 bases, with 12 bases between the two germline ends. Germline CDR1 MNHEY, CDR2 SVGEGT. The CDR3 extends over 15 amino acids. CDR3 sequence: CASSYSSEGSYEQYF. The DNA of the CDR3 is TGTGCCAGCAGTTATTCCAGCGAAGGCTCCTACGAGCAGTACTTC.

This clone was seen more than once but under ten times. The chain recombines TRBV28 with TRBJ1-5; TRBD1 agrees at 10 bases. Trimming took 6 bases from V and 6 from J; bases not matched to a gene: 5. Germline CDR1 MDHEN, CDR2 SYDVKM. The CDR3 has 14 amino acids. The CDR3 nucleotides read TGTGCCAGCAGCTCCGGGACAGGGGTTCAGCCCCAGCATTTT. Translation: CASSSGTGVQPQHF.

DNA of the CDR3: TGTGCCAGCAGCTTGGTCCCAGGTAGGAGCAATCAGCCCCAGCATTTT. The encoded protein is CASSLVPGRSNQPQHF. The chain carries TRBV5-5 and TRBJ1-5; D call uncertain. CDR1 and CDR2 from the germline V gene are SGHKS and YYEKEE (reference sequence). The CDR3 is made up of 16 amino acids. V was clipped by 0 bases and J by 1 base, with 11 bases between them.

This clone is a singleton in its sample. The chain joins TRBV11-2 to TRBJ2-6; 9 bases map to TRBD1. The CDR3 is 17 amino acids. Germline lookup yields CDR1 SGHAT and CDR2 FQNNGV. Unmatched junction bases numbered 9, after V lost 5 bases and J lost 4 bases. The CDR3 DNA follows: TGTGCCAGCAGCACCGGGACAGGGTTTGCAGGGGCCAACGTCCTGACTTTC. It codes for CASSTGTGFAGANVLTF.

This clone was detected only a few times. J is TRBJ1-2 and V is TRBV3-1 (or the pseudogene TRBV3-2); 9 bases fit TRBD1. This CDR3 contains 15 residues. CDR1 is LGHDT, CDR2 YNNKEL, per germline (reference sequence). V shed 6 bases and J 4 bases; nucleotides not matched to a gene: 9. The CDR3 spells CASSLTGGSSYGYTF. The CDR3, as DNA: TGTGCCAGCAGTCTTACAGGGGGCTCTAGCTATGGCTACACCTTC.

The V call is TRBV5-1, the J call TRBJ2-2, with a weak D call TRBD2 (7 bases). Trimming removed 0 bases at V and 0 bases at J, with 9 bases between. The CDR3 has 16 residues. In germline, CDR1 is SGHRS, CDR2 YFSETQ. The CDR3 protein is CASSLVGGPNTGELFF. CDR3 coding DNA: TGCGCCAGCAGCTTGGTGGGGGGGCCGAACACCGGGGAGCTGTTTTTT.

This chain links TRBV6-1 with TRBJ2-1; 7 positions match TRBD1. The ends lost 1 base at V and 3 bases at J; junction bases unmatched: 3. The germline CDR1 and CDR2 sequences are MNHNS and SASEGT. This CDR3 has 15 amino acids. The CDR3 loop is CASSEGSGGYNEQFF. CDR3 DNA sequence: TGTGCCAGCAGTGAAGGGTCAGGGGGCTACAATGAGCAGTTCTTC.

This chain links TRBV19 with TRBJ2-7; the match to TRBD1 covers 8 bases. The germline V gene has CDR1 LNHDA and CDR2 SQIVND (reference sequence). The CDR3 is 14 residues long. The V segment lost 4 bases and the J segment 5 bases; nucleotides outside the gene matches: 7. The CDR3 spells CASSSQGAVDEQYF. The CDR3 DNA reads TGTGCCAGTAGTAGTCAGGGGGCTGTAGACGAGCAGTACTTC. Filled out from reference TRBV19 and TRBJ2-7, the complete variable domain reads DGGITQSPKYLFRKEGQNVTLSCEQNLNHDAMYWYRQDPGQGLRLIYYSQIVNDFQKGDIAEGYSVSREKKESFPLTVTSAQKNPTAFYLCASSSQGAVDEQYFGPGTRLTVT.

The chain joins TRBV3-1 (or the pseudogene TRBV3-2) to TRBJ2-1; D not resolved. V gave up 6 bases and J gave up 5 bases, with 11 bases separating them. The V gene's germline CDR1 is LGHDT and CDR2 YNNKEL (reference sequence). The CDR3 is 13 residues long. The CDR3 region has the DNA TGTGCCAGCAGACCTAGGAAGGACAATGAGCAGTTCTTC. This encodes CASRPRKDNEQFF.

V usage is TRBV7-2 and J usage is TRBJ1-2, with 7 bases matching TRBD1. The J segment lost 5 bases and the V segment lost 5 bases, leaving 8 bases of the junction unmatched. The CDR3 runs to 14 residues. CDR1 SGHTA and CDR2 FQGNSA come from the germline V gene. CDR3 amino acids: CASSPEGATYGYTF. In DNA, the CDR3 is TGTGCCAGCAGCCCCGAGGGGGCCACGTATGGCTACACCTTC.

The chain has TRBV29-1 and TRBJ1-1, with D hard to call. The CDR3 loop spans 15 amino acids. Trimming cost V 5 bases and J 5 bases, with 21 bases left between them. From germline, CDR1 is SQVTM and CDR2 ANQGSEA. The CDR3 DNA sequence: TGCAGCGTTTCAAGCGCAGAGGGAAAGGTTACTGAAGCTTTCTTT. Translated, it gives CSVSSAEGKVTEAFF.

In this sample, this clone turned up many times. The J gene is TRBJ2-7, the V gene TRBV5-1; TRBD2 is a possible D gene (7 bases). CDR1 and CDR2 (germline): SGHRS, YFSETQ. The CDR3 is 15 residues long. Trimming removed 2 bases from V and 7 bases from J, with 19 bases in between. The CDR3: CASSFGSRTAGEQYF. The CDR3 nucleotides read TGCGCCAGCAGCTTTGGCTCCCGGACAGCGGGGGAGCAGTACTTC.

The V call is TRBV3-1 (or the pseudogene TRBV3-2), the J call TRBJ2-1, with 15 bases that match TRBD2. CDR3 size: 19 residues. V trimming: 5 bases; J trimming: 3 bases; junction bases outside the gene matches: 11. CDR1 is LGHDT and CDR2 is YNNKEL in the germline V gene (reference sequence). CDR3 sequence (DNA): TGTGCCAGCAGCGCCCGCGGCGGGACTAGCGGGAGGATCTACAATGAGCAGTTCTTC. Translating it yields CASSARGGTSGRIYNEQFF.

This clone has a single count. V usage is TRBV5-6 and J usage is TRBJ1-3, with D unclear. The V end lost 4 bases, the J end lost 7 bases, and 15 bases lay between the germline ends. The CDR3 sequence is 14 residues long. The V gene's germline CDR1 is SGHDT and CDR2 YYEEEE. CDR3 bases: TGTGCCAGCAGCCCACCCTGGTCCCGGAACACCATATATTTT. As protein: CASSPPWSRNTIYF.